This TCR beta chain was documented in a study of CD8 T cells in ankylosing spondylitis. By quantitative 5'-RACE with molecular barcodes, the TCR beta libraries were made. TCRdb processed the 5' RACE reads anew with MiXCR; each CDR3 protein has one entry. The sample includes 310,000 or so distinct CDR3 sequences, 15% to 20% of them seen just once. Study-level findings and limits: There was reportedly significant enrichment of clones that were disease-linked in matched ankylosing spondylitis synovial fluid. Reactive arthritis synovial fluid and blood were previously reported to contain some motif variants.

The J segment lost 3 bases and the V segment lost 2 bases, leaving 3 bases of the junction unmatched. CDR3 length: 15 residues. CDR1 is SGHVS, CDR2 FQNEAQ, per germline. Of note for this clonotype: The target antigen is unknown.

The TCR was taken from a male donor with ankylosing spondylitis or in good health (not recorded which). The V gene is TRBV7-8, the J gene TRBJ2-7; 11 nucleotides match TRBD2. The sample taken for sequencing was blood, either unsorted or a sorted T cell fraction (not recorded which). CDR3 in amino acids: CASSLLAGGGYEQYV. CDR3 DNA: TGTGCCAGCAGCTTACTAGCGGGAGGAGGCTACGAGCAGTACGTC.